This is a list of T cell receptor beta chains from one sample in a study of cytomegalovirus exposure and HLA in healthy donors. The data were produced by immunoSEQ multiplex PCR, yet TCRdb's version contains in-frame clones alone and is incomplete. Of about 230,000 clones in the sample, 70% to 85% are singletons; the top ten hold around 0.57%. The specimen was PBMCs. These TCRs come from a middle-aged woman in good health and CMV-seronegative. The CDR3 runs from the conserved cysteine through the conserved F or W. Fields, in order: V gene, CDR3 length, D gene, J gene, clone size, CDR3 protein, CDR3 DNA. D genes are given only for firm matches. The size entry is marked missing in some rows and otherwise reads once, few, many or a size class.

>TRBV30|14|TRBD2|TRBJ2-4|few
CAWSEGTTTWIQYF
TGTGCCTGGAGTGAAGGGACTACCACTTGGATTCAGTACTTC
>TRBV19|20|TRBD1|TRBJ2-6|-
CASSIRGQRVRPTGANVLTF
TGTGCCAGTAGTATTCGGGGACAGAGGGTAAGGCCCACTGGGGCCAACGTCCTGACTTTC
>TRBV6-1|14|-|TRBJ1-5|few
CASSESGGNQPQHF
TGTGCCAGCAGTGAATCAGGGGGCAATCAGCCCCAGCATTTT
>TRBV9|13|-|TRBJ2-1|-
CASSGGTASEQFF
TGTGCCAGCAGCGGCGGGACAGCCAGTGAGCAGTTCTTC
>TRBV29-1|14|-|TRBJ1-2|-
CSVVNPREGDGYTF
TGCAGCGTCGTTAACCCCAGGGAAGGGGATGGCTACACCTTC
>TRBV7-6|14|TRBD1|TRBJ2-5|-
CASSPTGHLETQYF
TGTGCCAGCAGCCCGACAGGGCACCTGGAGACCCAGTACTTC
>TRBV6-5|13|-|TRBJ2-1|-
CASSYSRVNEQFF
TGTGCCAGCAGTTACTCCAGGGTTAACGAGCAGTTCTTC
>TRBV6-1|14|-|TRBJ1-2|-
CATTRSGGAYGYTF
TGTGCCACCACTCGATCGGGGGGGGCATATGGCTACACCTTC
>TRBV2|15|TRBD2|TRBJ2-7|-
CASSEMGGVLHEQYF
TGTGCCAGCAGTGAAATGGGGGGGGTGTTGCACGAGCAGTACTTC
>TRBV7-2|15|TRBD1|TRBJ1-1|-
CASSPKGASGLEAFF
TGTGCCAGCAGCCCGAAGGGGGCTTCGGGTCTCGAAGCTTTCTTT
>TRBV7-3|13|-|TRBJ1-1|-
CASSLDRGTEAFF
TGTGCCAGCAGCTTAGATCGGGGGACTGAAGCTTTCTTT
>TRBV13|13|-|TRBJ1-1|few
CASSFTRRSEAFF
TGTGCCAGCAGCTTTACCCGGCGGTCTGAAGCTTTCTTT
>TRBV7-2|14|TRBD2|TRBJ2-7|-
CASSLRIAGYEQYF
TGTGCCAGCAGCTTAAGAATAGCGGGGTACGAGCAGTACTTC
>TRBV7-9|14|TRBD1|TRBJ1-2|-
CASSLGTGEVGYTF
TGTGCCAGCAGCTTAGGGACAGGGGAGGTTGGCTACACCTTC
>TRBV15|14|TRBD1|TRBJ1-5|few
CATSGTGSRQPQHF
TGTGCCACCAGCGGGACAGGTTCGAGACAGCCCCAGCATTTT
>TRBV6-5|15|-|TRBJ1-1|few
CASSGLDSLNTEAFF
TGTGCCAGCAGTGGGCTGGACAGTCTGAACACTGAAGCTTTCTTT
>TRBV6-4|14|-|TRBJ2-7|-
CASRLTPTSYEQYF
TGTGCCAGCAGACTCACCCCTACCTCCTACGAGCAGTACTTC
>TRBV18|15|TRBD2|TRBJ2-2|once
CATTEASGGTGELFF
TGTGCCACCACAGAGGCTAGCGGAGGCACCGGGGAGCTGTTTTTT
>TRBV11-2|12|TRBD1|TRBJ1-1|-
CASSFGQVVAFF
TGTGCCAGCAGCTTCGGACAGGTGGTAGCTTTCTTT
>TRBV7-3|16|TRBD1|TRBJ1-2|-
CASLLGPDRAIGGYTF
TGTGCCAGCCTCCTCGGGCCCGACAGGGCAATTGGTGGCTACACCTTC
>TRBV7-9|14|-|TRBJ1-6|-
CASSSDSNNSPLHF
TGTGCCAGCAGCTCGGACAGCAATAATTCACCCCTCCACTTT
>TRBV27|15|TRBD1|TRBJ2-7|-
CASSTDSGQGYEQYF
TGTGCCAGCAGTACGGACTCGGGACAGGGCTACGAGCAGTACTTC
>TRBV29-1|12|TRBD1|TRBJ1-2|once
CSVERTGDGYTF
TGCAGCGTAGAACGGACAGGGGATGGCTACACCTTC
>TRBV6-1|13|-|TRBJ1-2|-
CASNLQIRYGYTF
TGTGCCAGCAACCTACAGATTCGCTATGGCTACACCTTC
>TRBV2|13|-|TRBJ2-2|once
CASRQTGSGELFF
TGTGCCAGCAGACAGACAGGCTCCGGGGAGCTGTTTTTT
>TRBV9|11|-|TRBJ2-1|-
CASATYDEQFF
TGTGCCAGCGCGACTTATGACGAGCAGTTCTTC
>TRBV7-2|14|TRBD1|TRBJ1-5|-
CASSLDRSNQPQHF
TGTGCCAGCAGCTTGGACAGGAGCAATCAGCCCCAGCATTTT
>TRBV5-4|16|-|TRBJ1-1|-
CASSLAPILGDTEAFF
TGTGCCAGCAGCTTGGCTCCAATTTTAGGGGACACTGAAGCTTTCTTT
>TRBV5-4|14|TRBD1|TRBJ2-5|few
CASSLGQGKETQYF
TGTGCCAGCAGCTTGGGACAGGGAAAAGAGACCCAGTACTTC
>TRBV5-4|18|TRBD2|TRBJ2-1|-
CASSQEPIGLAANNEQFF
TGTGCCAGCAGCCAAGAACCGATCGGACTAGCGGCAAACAATGAGCAGTTCTTC
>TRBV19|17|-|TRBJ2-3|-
CASSIGQGITSTDTQYF
TGTGCCAGTAGTATAGGCCAGGGGATTACTAGCACAGATACGCAGTATTTT
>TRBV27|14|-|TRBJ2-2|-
CASRPQGKTGELFF
TGTGCCAGCAGACCCCAGGGGAAAACCGGGGAGCTGTTTTTT
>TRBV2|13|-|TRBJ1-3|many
CASTRFSGNTIYF
TGTGCCAGCACGCGGTTCTCTGGAAACACCATATATTTT
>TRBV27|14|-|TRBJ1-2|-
CASKGGGWHYGYTF
TGTGCCAGCAAGGGGGGGGGTTGGCACTATGGCTACACCTTC
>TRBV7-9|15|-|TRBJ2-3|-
CASSTDLARTDTQYF
TGTGCCAGCAGCACAGATCTAGCGAGAACAGATACGCAGTATTTT
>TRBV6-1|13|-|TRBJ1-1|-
CASRENMNTEAFF
TGTGCCAGCAGGGAGAACATGAACACTGAAGCTTTCTTT
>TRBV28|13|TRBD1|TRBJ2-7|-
CASSPGQGYEQYF
TGTGCCAGCAGTCCGGGACAGGGTTACGAGCAGTACTTC
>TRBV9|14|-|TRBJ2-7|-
CASSPPGSFYEQYF
TGTGCCAGCAGCCCCCCAGGCAGTTTCTACGAGCAGTACTTC
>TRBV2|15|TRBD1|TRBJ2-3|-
CASRQGILGTDTQYF
TGTGCCAGCAGACAGGGGATACTTGGCACAGATACGCAGTATTTT
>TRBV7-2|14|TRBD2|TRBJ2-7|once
CASSLEGLVYEQYF
TGTGCCAGCAGCCTGGAGGGACTAGTCTACGAGCAGTACTTC
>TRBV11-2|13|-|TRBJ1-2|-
CASSLDRDYGYTF
TGTGCCAGCAGCTTAGACAGGGACTATGGCTACACCTTC
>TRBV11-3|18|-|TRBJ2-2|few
CASHPPLMGYHNTGELFF
TGTGCCAGCCACCCCCCCCTAATGGGCTATCACAACACCGGGGAGCTGTTTTTT
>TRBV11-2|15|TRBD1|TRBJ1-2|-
CASSPRRGQSYGYTF
TGTGCCAGCAGCCCTCGAAGGGGACAGAGCTATGGCTACACCTTC
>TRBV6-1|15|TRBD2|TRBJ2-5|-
CASSGGLAGGRTQYF
TGTGCCAGCAGCGGGGGGCTAGCGGGGGGTCGAACCCAGTACTTC
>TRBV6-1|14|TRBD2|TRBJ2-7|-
CASSENGGTYEQYF
TGTGCCAGCAGTGAAAACGGGGGGACCTACGAGCAGTACTTC
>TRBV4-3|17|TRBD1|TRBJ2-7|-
CASSQEVPGQGLYEQYF
TGCGCCAGCAGCCAAGAGGTCCCGGGACAGGGTTTGTACGAGCAGTACTTC
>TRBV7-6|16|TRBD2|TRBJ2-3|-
CASSPRTSMRTDTQYF
TGTGCCAGCAGCCCAAGGACTAGCATGCGGACAGATACGCAGTATTTT
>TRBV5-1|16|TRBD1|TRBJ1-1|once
CASRHGQGLMNTEAFF
TGCGCCAGCAGACACGGACAGGGCCTAATGAACACTGAAGCTTTCTTT
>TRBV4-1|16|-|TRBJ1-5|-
CASSQERGTGNQPQHF
TGCGCCAGCAGCCAAGAGCGGGGTACGGGCAATCAGCCCCAGCATTTT
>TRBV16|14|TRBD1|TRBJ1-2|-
CASSQPGTGYGYTF
TGTGCCAGCAGCCAACCCGGGACAGGGTATGGCTACACCTTC
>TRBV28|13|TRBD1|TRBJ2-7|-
CAILDRDNYEQYF
TGTGCCATTCTGGACAGGGACAACTACGAGCAGTACTTC
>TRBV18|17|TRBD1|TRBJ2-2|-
CASSPGTGALFGGELFF
TGTGCCAGCTCACCAGGGACAGGGGCTTTATTCGGCGGGGAGCTGTTTTTT
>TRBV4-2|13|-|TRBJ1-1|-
CASSEARESEAFF
TGTGCCAGCAGCGAAGCCCGGGAATCTGAAGCTTTCTTT
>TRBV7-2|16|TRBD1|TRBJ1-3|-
CASSAVQGAGGNTIYF
TGTGCCAGCAGCGCAGTCCAGGGGGCGGGTGGAAACACCATATATTTT
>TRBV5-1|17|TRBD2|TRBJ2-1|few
CASSSLAGGSFYNEQFF
TGCGCCAGCAGCTCTCTAGCGGGGGGTTCCTTCTACAATGAGCAGTTCTTC
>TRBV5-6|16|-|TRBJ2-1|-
CASSLGAGDSYNEQFF
TGTGCCAGCAGCCTGGGGGCAGGCGACTCCTACAATGAGCAGTTCTTC
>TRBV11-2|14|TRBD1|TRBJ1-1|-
CASSSYRGHTEAFF
TGTGCCAGCAGCTCTTACAGGGGGCACACTGAAGCTTTCTTT
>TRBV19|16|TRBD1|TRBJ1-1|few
CASSIDNRDRGTEAFF
TGTGCCAGTAGTATAGATAACCGGGACAGGGGGACTGAAGCTTTCTTT
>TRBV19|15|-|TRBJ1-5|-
CASSILDSSNQPQHF
TGTGCCAGTAGTATTTTGGACTCTAGCAATCAGCCCCAGCATTTT